This T cell receptor (beta chain) came from a study of identical twins (dated by TCRdb to the mid-2010s). As for the study more broadly: TCR alpha and beta repertoires from monozygotic twins, unrelated adults of various ages and cord blood were deep-sequenced to test whether fetal clonotypes persist. To rule out contamination, replicate twin experiments were performed at different times with different library preparation protocols.

The junction shows trimming of 5 bases on V and 1 base on J, plus 15 bases between the germline ends. Reading the germline V gene (reference sequence) gives CDR1 DFQATT and CDR2 SNEGSKA. The CDR3 runs 14 amino acids, cysteine and phenylalanine included. Solely the CDR3 DNA is kept, with 42 bases framed from the first base. Every donor in the study was a healthy Caucasian. Three pairs of female monozygotic twins, all aged roughly 18 to 30 years, made up the twin cohort. Peripheral blood mononuclear cells were the source from which RNA for the TCR libraries was isolated. Preparation of the library involved 5' RACE. Sequencing was performed on an Illumina HiSeq 2000. A universal primer binding site was introduced by template switching, and a unique molecular identifier was present in the final cDNA, enabling accurate counting of TCR cDNA molecules. First-strand cDNA for TCR alpha and beta chains was synthesized from specific primers in the conserved constant-segment region. To control for contamination, every cDNA library carried two barcodes: a SMART-Mk sample barcode plus Illumina barcodes. TruSeq adapter sequences and Illumina sample barcodes were added in two successive PCR steps. The TCR alpha and beta cDNA libraries were sequenced on the Illumina HiSeq platform using custom primers. The authors' pipeline ran thus. MiGEC was used to process raw reads and extract unique molecular identifiers, and MiXCR was used to find CDR3 positions. For each individual, recombination models were inferred using an EM algorithm with the repgenHMM and IGoR tools. Shared clonotypes were analyzed with the tcR package in R, and sharing was normalized by the product of cloneset sizes. Out-of-frame nonproductive sequences were analyzed to study raw recombination free of thymic and clonal selection effects. TCRdb redid the processing of the public reads, applying fastp at Q25 and MiXCR, and retained in-frame beta chains. Each entry is one CDR3 protein sequence, shown with its most common DNA and genes. TCRdb's processing, not the authors', yielded these V and J calls. Here the sample has about 810,000 distinct CDR3 sequences; 10% to 15% occur a single time. Clones ranked in the top ten supply around 1.6% of the sample.

This clonotype occurred a few times. Its specific antigen is unknown. Base qualities were left out, and no much larger clone turns up one base away. The investigation overall reported the following: Recombination models systematically underestimated out-of-frame TCR alpha sharing in monozygotic twins but agreed with sharing between unrelated individuals. Zero-insertion analyses could be partly confounded by invariant T cells such as MAIT and iNKT, though diverse VJ usage argued against such confounding for most clonotypes. Fewer insertions were carried by abundant cord blood beta clonotypes; a weaker similar trend was observed in young adult naive repertoires, while no such trend was observed in memory repertoires. The excess sharing between twins in beta out-of-frame sequences was weaker because fewer shared sequences reduced the signal-to-noise ratio. Compared with coincidental sharing between unrelated individuals, out-of-frame TCR alpha sequences shared between twins showed an excess of sequences with low generation probability. Because the same donors could not be followed over many years, the conclusions relied on cross-sectional statistical analysis.

Another study also made use of these data, one on yellow fever vaccine responses in identical twins. As that second study puts it: The authors reported that the T cell response to vaccination in identical twins appeared partly convergent and partly personalized. In the study, vaccine-responding T cell clones were precisely tracked in identical twins.

The receptor was isolated from a woman younger than 35 in good health. The sequence links TRBV20-1 to TRBJ2-7; the D gene identity is not certain. The specimen sequenced was PBMCs. Read as DNA, the sequence is TGCAGTGCTCATAGGCCACCCGGATCCTACGAGCAGTACTTC. It specifies CSAHRPPGSYEQYF.